One sample yielded the 25 T cell receptor beta chains listed below, sequenced in a study of beta chain features in type 1 diabetes (dated 2018 in TCRdb). Results and caveats for the whole study, not just this receptor: Type 1 diabetes patients showed a moderate but significant shortening of TCRB CDR3 length in all four CD4+ subsets.

Their target antigens are unknown. Libraries were prepared through the immunoSEQ multiplex PCR assay. The entire isolated RNA was reverse transcribed using the High Capacity cDNA Reverse Transcription Kit, and thus expressed TCRB transcripts were sequenced. TCRdb obtained this table from immuneACCESS and retained in-frame rearrangements with V and J assigned. These tables miss some clones; where compared with another copy, unresolved V genes account for less than half of the shortfall, and the remainder is unexplained. Recorded for this sample are 550,000 to 850,000 clones; 13% of them occurred a single time. In total, the top ten clones hold about 0.02% of the sample. Sequenced sample: naive CD4+ T cells from blood. Taken with the paper, the label for cell subset or site translates to: true naive CD4+ T cells. The receptors here all came from a man aged 18-30 years with type 1 diabetes.

This clone was counted only a few times. The chain joins TRBV15 to TRBJ2-1; D is unresolved. Germline V gene data show CDR1 as LNHNV and CDR2 as YYDKDF (reference sequence). Trimming stripped 0 bases from V and 3 bases from J, with 3 bases between. This CDR3 is built from 13 residues. The CDR3 nucleotides are TGTGCCACCAGCAGAGACTACTACAATGAGCAGTTCTTC. Translated: CATSRDYYNEQFF.

The chain employs TRBV2 and TRBJ2-5; D is tentatively TRBD1 or TRBD2 (6 bases each). The V and J ends lost 10 bases and 0 bases respectively, with 18 bases between them. CDR1 and CDR2 from the germline V gene are SNHLY and FYNNEI. The CDR3 length is 15 residues. The CDR3 coding sequence is TGTGCCACCCAAGAGTGGGGGGCAGACCAAGAGACCCAGTACTTC. Residues: CATQEWGADQETQYF.

This clone turned up a few times. The CDR3 region is CASSQGLAGVPREQYF. CDR3 nucleotide sequence: TGTGCCAGCAGCCAAGGACTAGCGGGGGTTCCGCGAGAGCAGTACTTC. This sequence joins TRBV4-2 and TRBJ2-7; 12 nucleotides line up with TRBD2. Per the germline V gene, CDR1 is LGHNA and CDR2 is YNFKEQ. V lost 1 base and J lost 7; bases outside the gene matches: 8. The CDR3 covers 16 residues.

J is TRBJ1-5 and V is TRBV10-3; D remains ambiguous. Trimming removed 11 bases from V and 4 bases from J, with 15 bases in between. Germline CDR1 ENHRY, CDR2 SYGVKD. This CDR3 has 13 residues. The CDR3 here is CASSAQLNQPQHF. The CDR3 DNA is TGTGCCTCATCTGCACAGCTTAATCAGCCCCAGCATTTT.

This clone was observed a handful of times. This chain uses TRBV2 with TRBJ1-1; D unresolved. Trimming pared 6 bases from V and 10 bases from J, leaving 21 bases between. The CDR3 loop spans 14 amino acids. Germline CDR1 SNHLY, CDR2 FYNNEI. CDR3 region: CASRLLGGIDGAFF. The CDR3 coding sequence is TGTGCCAGCAGACTCTTGGGAGGGATAGATGGAGCTTTCTTT.

This clone was counted a few times. Other DNA sequences from this sample encode an identical CDR3 as well. This chain joins TRBV27 and TRBJ1-1; D remains ambiguous. V lost 2 bases and J 1 base, leaving 11 bases between the germline ends. The germline CDR1 and CDR2 sequences are MNHEY and SMNVEV (reference sequence). The CDR3 loop spans 15 amino acids. This CDR3 is CASSLRGLGNTEAFF. As DNA, the CDR3 is TGTGCCAGCAGTTTACGGGGTTTGGGGAACACTGAAGCTTTCTTT.

This rearrangement joins TRBV28 to TRBJ1-2; maybe TRBD1 (5 bases). The CDR3 length is 15 residues. The V and J ends lost 3 bases and 7 bases respectively, with 18 bases between them. Germline V gives CDR1 MDHEN, CDR2 SYDVKM. Here the CDR3 reads CASSFDPRGMGGYTF. The CDR3 DNA follows: TGTGCCAGCAGTTTTGACCCGAGGGGTATGGGTGGCTACACCTTC.

This clone was observed at least ten times. The chain has TRBV13 and TRBJ2-4; TRBD1 aligns across 9 bases. The CDR3 has 14 residues. Germline V CDR1 and CDR2: PRHDT, FYEKMQ (reference sequence). With V trimmed by 6 bases and J by 9 bases, 9 bases remained unmatched. CDR3 region: CASRPGTGSSIQYF. DNA of the CDR3: TGTGCCAGCAGGCCCGGGACAGGGTCTAGCATTCAGTACTTC.

This clone was counted only a few times. The chain has TRBV10-3 and TRBJ1-2; TRBD1 agrees at 7 bases. The CDR3 spans 14 residues. CDR1 is ENHRY and CDR2 is SYGVKD in the germline V gene. With V trimmed by 4 bases and J by 4 bases, 6 bases remained unmatched. This CDR3 is CAISGKGGGYGYTF. CDR3 DNA: TGTGCCATCAGTGGGAAAGGGGGCGGCTATGGCTACACCTTC.

The chain combines TRBV6-5 with TRBJ1-2; the D gene is possibly TRBD1 (5 bases). Germline CDR1 and CDR2: MNHEY and SVGAGI. Trimming shortened V by 8 bases and J by 12 bases, and 16 bases separated the two germline ends. This CDR3 comprises 11 residues. The chain's CDR3 is CASSQGSLHTF. CDR3 DNA: TGTGCCAGCTCTCAGGGATCCCTACACACCTTC.

The chain has TRBV15 and TRBJ2-5, with 8 bases fitting TRBD1. CDR3 length equals 14 residues. The V gene end was trimmed by 5 bases and the J gene end by 4 bases; junction bases not matched to a gene: 6. Germline assignment: CDR1 LNHNV and CDR2 YYDKDF (reference sequence). The CDR3 here is CATSSRTGPETQYF. Written as DNA, the CDR3 is TGTGCCACCAGCTCCCGGACAGGGCCAGAGACCCAGTACTTC.

This clone was observed a handful of times. The chain uses TRBV9 and TRBJ2-1, with 12 bases lining up with TRBD2. The V segment lost 2 bases and the J segment 4 bases; nucleotides outside the gene matches: 7. Germline V gene data show CDR1 as SGDLS and CDR2 as YYNGEE. The CDR3 length is 17 residues. The CDR3 sequence: CASSVTTSGGIYNEQFF. The CDR3 region has the DNA TGTGCCAGCAGCGTGACTACTAGCGGGGGGATATACAATGAGCAGTTCTTC. Supplemented by reference TRBV9 and TRBJ2-1, the full variable domain reads DSGVTQTPKHLITATGQRVTLRCSPRSGDLSVYWYQQSLDQGLQFLIQYYNGEERAKGNILERFSAQQFPDLHSELNLSSLELGDSALYFCASSVTTSGGIYNEQFFGPGTRLTVL.

This clone has a handful of counts. The chain carries TRBV7-9 and TRBJ2-3; maybe TRBD1 (6 bases). CDR3 length: 13 residues. V lost 6 bases and J lost 5, with 12 bases in between. From germline, CDR1 is SEHNR and CDR2 FQNEAQ (reference sequence). CDR3 amino acids: CASRLGAEDTQYF. CDR3 DNA: TGTGCCAGCAGGCTGGGGGCGGAAGATACGCAGTATTTT.

In its sample, this clone was seen a few times. The genes are TRBV5-1 and TRBJ2-3; D is possibly TRBD1 or TRBD2 (5 bases each). Germline CDR1 and CDR2: SGHRS and YFSETQ. Trimming left V 1 base short and J 6 bases short, with 15 bases between. The CDR3 consists of 15 residues. The CDR3 DNA is TGCGCCAGCAGCTTGATGGGACGGGCCCACGATACGCAGTATTTT. It codes for CASSLMGRAHDTQYF.

This clone was counted only a few times. The chain combines TRBV6-5 with TRBJ1-2; D not resolved. The CDR3 sequence is 15 residues long. CDR1 is MNHEY, CDR2 SVGAGI, per germline. The ends were cut back, 0 bases at V and 4 bases at J, with 12 bases in the middle. In nucleotides, the CDR3 is TGTGCCAGCAGTTACTCAATGGGTTCCACCTATGGCTACACCTTC. This gives the protein CASSYSMGSTYGYTF.

Note on this clone: The junction and the germline gene differ at one end; a read error may be behind it. The chain is built from TRBV29-1 and TRBJ2-7; D not resolved. The CDR3 has 14 amino acids. CDR1 is SQVTM, CDR2 ANQGSEA, per germline. CDR3 in DNA: TGCAGCGTTCGGGCAGGTTATTCCTCCTACGGGCAGTACTTC. Protein product: CSVRAGYSSYGQYF.

This clone was seen only a few times. The J gene is TRBJ1-2, the V gene TRBV7-9; D not resolved. Trimming took off 3 bases at V and 4 bases at J, with 12 bases between the two ends. This CDR3 region has 14 residues. Germline-derived CDR1 and CDR2 are SEHNR and FQNEAQ (reference sequence). The CDR3 DNA reads TGTGCCAGCAGCTTCCCGGGGAGCTTCTATGGCTACACCTTC. Translating gives CASSFPGSFYGYTF.

The gene calls are TRBV19 and TRBJ1-1; D ambiguous. The V gene's germline CDR1 is LNHDA and CDR2 SQIVND (reference sequence). The CDR3 is 13 amino acids. The V gene lost 2 bases and the J gene lost 3 bases, with 7 bases spanning the gap. The CDR3 sequence is CASSITWDTEAFF. The DNA of the CDR3 is TGTGCCAGTAGTATAACTTGGGACACTGAAGCTTTCTTT.

This clone was picked up a small number of times. The rearrangement uses TRBV5-6 and TRBJ2-3, with a possible D match to TRBD1 (5 bases). The CDR3 extends over 15 amino acids. Germline V gene lookup returns CDR1 SGHDT and CDR2 YYEEEE. Deletions cut 4 bases from V and 5 bases from J, with 17 bases between. CDR3 sequence (DNA): TGTGCCAGCAGCGGGCAGGGATTTCAGGGAGATACGCAGTATTTT. Translation: CASSGQGFQGDTQYF.

The J gene is TRBJ1-4, the V gene TRBV4-2; D unresolved. This CDR3 comprises 16 residues. The V gene's germline CDR1 is LGHNA and CDR2 YNFKEQ. Trimming took 1 base from V and 0 from J, leaving 9 bases between them. The CDR3 DNA sequence: TGTGCCAGCAGCCAAGTCCCGGGAACAACTAATGAAAAACTGTTTTTT. Translating it yields CASSQVPGTTNEKLFF.

The rearrangement joins TRBV5-4 to TRBJ1-4; 9 bases map to TRBD1. Germline CDR1 reads SGHNT; CDR2 reads YYREEE (reference sequence). V shed 3 bases and J 7 bases; nucleotides not matched to a gene: 7. The CDR3 is 15 amino acids. The CDR3 nucleotides are TGTGCCAGCAGCTCCGGGACAGGGATGGGTGAAAAACTGTTTTTT. It is translated as CASSSGTGMGEKLFF. The full variable domain, in which reference TRBV5-4 and TRBJ1-4 provide the parts outside the CDR3, is ETGVTQSPTHLIKTRGQQVTLRCSSQSGHNTVSWYQQALGQGPQFIFQYYREEENGRGNFPPRFSGLQFPNYSSELNVNALELDDSALYLCASSSGTGMGEKLFFGSGTQLSVL.

This clone turned up a few times. The chain recombines TRBV13 with TRBJ1-4; D gene ambiguous. This CDR3 contains 16 residues. V was trimmed by 1 base and J by 4 bases, leaving 13 bases between them. Germline CDR1 and CDR2: PRHDT and FYEKMQ (reference sequence). CDR3 DNA sequence: TGTGCCAGCAGCTTAGCAGCCGGTCCGTTTAATGAAAAACTGTTTTTT. It encodes CASSLAAGPFNEKLFF.

The J gene is TRBJ2-5, the V gene TRBV10-3; D might be TRBD1 (5 bases). Between the trimmed V and J ends, which lost 7 bases and 3 bases, there was a span of 12 bases. CDR3 size: 13 residues. CDR1 is ENHRY, CDR2 SYGVKD, per germline. The CDR3 sequence: CAITGAREETQYF. CDR3 nucleotide sequence: TGTGCCATCACTGGGGCCAGGGAAGAGACCCAGTACTTC.

Here the CDR3 reads CATSREAGPGETQYF. The CDR3 DNA follows: TGTGCCACCAGCAGAGAAGCAGGGCCGGGCGAGACCCAGTACTTC. V is TRBV15 and J is TRBJ2-5; D perhaps matches TRBD1 (5 bases). The V gene lost 0 bases and the J gene lost 5 bases, with 13 bases spanning the gap. The CDR3 sequence is 15 residues long. Germline CDR1 reads LNHNV; CDR2 reads YYDKDF (reference sequence).

The CDR3 nucleotides read TGTGCCAGCAGCTCGGGGTCTGGGACAAGGGATACCGGGGAGCTGTTTTTT. It encodes CASSSGSGTRDTGELFF. The chain employs TRBV5-4 and TRBJ2-2; possible D gene TRBD1, 6 bases. The CDR3 totals 17 residues. From germline, CDR1 is SGHNT and CDR2 YYREEE (reference sequence). The V and J ends lost 3 bases and 5 bases respectively, with 20 bases between them. The whole variable domain, remainder taken from reference TRBV5-4 and TRBJ2-2, is ETGVTQSPTHLIKTRGQQVTLRCSSQSGHNTVSWYQQALGQGPQFIFQYYREEENGRGNFPPRFSGLQFPNYSSELNVNALELDDSALYLCASSSGSGTRDTGELFFGEGSRLTVL.